Shown below are 25 T cell receptor beta chains from a single sample sequenced in a study of identical twins. Each CDR3 protein gets one entry after TCRdb re-called the 5' RACE reads with MiXCR. The sample lists approximately 1.8 million distinct CDR3 sequences; more than 30% were seen once. The sequenced material came from cord blood. The origin of the receptors is a newborn girl in good health.

This chain links TRBV29-1 with TRBJ1-1; no definite D call. Looked up from germline, CDR1 is SQVTM and CDR2 is ANQGSEA. The CDR3 sequence is 13 residues long. Trimming cost V 8 bases and J 0 bases, with 13 bases left between them. CDR3 sequence: CSFGRHLNTEAFF. Here the CDR3 DNA reads TGCAGCTTTGGTCGACACCTGAACACTGAAGCTTTCTTT. The complete variable domain, with remaining parts taken from reference TRBV29-1 and TRBJ1-1, reads SAVISQKPSRDICQRGTSLTIQCQVDSQVTMMFWYRQQPGQSLTLIATANQGSEATYESGFVIDKFPISRPNLTFSTLTVSNMSPEDSSIYLCSFGRHLNTEAFFGQGTRLTVV.

This clonotype has just a few counts. The chain couples TRBV4-1 to TRBJ2-1; 11 bases map to TRBD2. The CDR3 has 19 residues. The trim removed 0 bases at V and 0 bases at J, leaving 7 bases unmatched. The germline CDR1 and CDR2 sequences are MGHRA and YSYEKL. CDR3 DNA sequence: TGCGCCAGCAGCCAAGATAAGGGACTAGCGGTGATCTCCTACAATGAGCAGTTCTTC. Amino acid sequence: CASSQDKGLAVISYNEQFF.

This chain connects TRBV21-1 to TRBJ2-2; TRBD2, the table's D call, lacks a check against the DNA. TRBV21-1 is labeled a pseudogene. The CDR3 is 14 residues long. This chain's CDR3 is CASSNQRATGELFF. The CDR3, as DNA: TGTGCCAGCAGCAACCAGCGGGCCACCGGGGAGCTGTTTTTT.

This clonotype has just a few counts. The chain links TRBV3-1 to TRBJ2-1; 9 positions agree with TRBD2. The CDR3 is made up of 19 amino acids. Trimming cost V 0 bases and J 1 base; bases outside gene matches: 10. Germline CDR1 reads LGHDT; CDR2 reads YNNKEL (reference sequence). Here the CDR3 DNA reads TGTGCCAGCAGCCAAGATCTGCCAGCGGGGGGTCAATCCTACAATGAGCAGTTCTTC. It translates to CASSQDLPAGGQSYNEQFF.

The J gene is TRBJ1-1, the V gene TRBV12-3 or TRBV12-4, with TRBD1 identical over 7 bases. V shed 5 bases, J shed 5 bases, and the junction held 11 bases outside the gene matches. This CDR3 is 15 amino acids long. Here the CDR3 reads CASSPRQGFRTEAFF. As DNA, the CDR3 is TGTGCCAGCAGTCCTCGACAGGGATTTAGGACTGAAGCTTTCTTT.

The CDR3 loop is CASSEGGRPNTEAFF. The CDR3 bases are TGTGCCAGCAGTGAAGGGGGCAGGCCGAACACTGAAGCTTTCTTT. V gene TRBV25-1 combines with J gene TRBJ1-1, with D perhaps matching TRBD1 (6 bases). The CDR3 totals 15 residues. CDR1 and CDR2 from the germline V gene are MGHDK and SYGVNS. V was shortened by 2 bases and J by 1 base, with 11 bases between the two germline ends.

The sample holds many counts of this clonotype. The rearrangement joins TRBV7-2 to TRBJ2-7; no definite D call. The CDR3 loop spans 13 amino acids. V was shortened by 6 bases and J by 2 bases, with 11 bases between the two germline ends. The V gene's germline CDR1 is SGHTA and CDR2 FQGNSA. The CDR3 region has the DNA TGTGCCAGCAGTTTTGGCCCCACCTACGAGCAGTACTTC. This translates into CASSFGPTYEQYF.

In its sample, this clonotype was seen a few times. The junction departs from the called germline gene at one end, perhaps through a read error. CDR3 protein: CAATGEGSCEQYF. Here the CDR3 DNA reads TGTGCCGCGACAGGGGAAGGCTCCTGCGAGCAGTACTTC. This sequence joins TRBV10-3 and TRBJ2-7, with 8 bases matching TRBD1. Per germline, CDR1 ENHRY and CDR2 SYGVKD. This CDR3 has 13 amino acids.

The gene calls are TRBV4-1 and TRBJ1-1; a weak D match, TRBD1 (5 bases). Trimming took 0 bases from V and 6 from J, leaving 17 bases between them. The CDR3 extends over 16 amino acids. CDR1 is MGHRA, CDR2 YSYEKL, per germline. CDR3 protein: CASSQEGHGGKAEAFF. Written as DNA, the CDR3 is TGCGCCAGCAGCCAAGAGGGTCATGGGGGGAAGGCTGAAGCTTTCTTT.

This clonotype occurred a few times. The rearrangement links TRBV7-2 to TRBJ2-7, with TRBD2 matching 8 bases. Germline loops: CDR1 SGHTA, CDR2 FQGNSA. The CDR3 extends over 14 amino acids. V was clipped by 1 base and J by 11 bases; unmatched bases: 10. The CDR3 protein is CASSLDLAGAFEYF. The CDR3, as DNA: TGTGCCAGCAGCTTAGACCTAGCGGGTGCCTTCGAGTACTTC.

This chain joins TRBV4-2 and TRBJ2-2; D is ambiguous. Germline lookup yields CDR1 LGHNA and CDR2 YNFKEQ. V was trimmed by 0 bases and J by 7 bases, leaving 15 bases between them. The CDR3 is 16 amino acids. The CDR3 DNA sequence: TGTGCCAGCAGCCAAGAGGTCCCCCCGTGGGGCGGGGAGCTGTTTTTT. Its protein product is CASSQEVPPWGGELFF.

Details on this clonotype: Germline is not matched at one junction end, which may reflect a read error. The rearrangement links TRBV28 to TRBJ1-4; a possible D gene is TRBD1 (6 bases). Germline assignment: CDR1 MDHEN and CDR2 SYDVKM. The CDR3 has 15 residues. The CDR3 is CVSSALGATNEKLFF. As DNA, the CDR3 is TGTGTCAGCAGCGCCCTGGGGGCGACTAATGAAAAACTGTTTTTT.

This clonotype was observed many times. The rearrangement uses TRBV27 and TRBJ1-2; D may be TRBD1 (5 bases). Germline assignment: CDR1 MNHEY and CDR2 SMNVEV (reference sequence). This CDR3 region has 17 residues. The V gene lost 2 bases and the J gene lost 1 base, with 17 bases spanning the gap. The CDR3 region is CASSLVGREFHNYGYTF. DNA for the CDR3: TGTGCCAGCAGTTTAGTCGGCAGGGAATTCCATAACTATGGCTACACCTTC.

In this sample, this clonotype turned up many times. This chain links TRBV7-2 with TRBJ1-2; D remains ambiguous. There are 14 residues in the CDR3. Deletions cut 1 base from V and 3 bases from J, with 9 bases between. Germline V gene data show CDR1 as SGHTA and CDR2 as FQGNSA. CDR3 coding DNA: TGTGCCAGCAGCTTAGAAGCTCCTTACTATGGCTACACCTTC. Its protein product is CASSLEAPYYGYTF.

The V call is TRBV6-5, the J call TRBJ2-3; D is tentatively TRBD1 or TRBD2 (5 bases each). This CDR3 has 16 amino acids. Trimming removed 5 bases from V and 1 base from J, with 16 bases in between. Germline CDR1 and CDR2: MNHEY and SVGAGI. CDR3 region: CASSRFGGAGTDTQYF. CDR3 DNA sequence: TGTGCCAGCAGTAGGTTTGGGGGAGCTGGCACAGATACGCAGTATTTT.

This clonotype was seen repeatedly, ten times or more. The J gene is TRBJ2-3, the V gene TRBV4-2; D perhaps matches TRBD2 (5 bases). The CDR3 has 15 residues. V lost 0 bases and J lost 2, with 9 bases in between. Looked up from germline, CDR1 is LGHNA and CDR2 is YNFKEQ. The CDR3 here is CASSQERAPTDTQYF. The CDR3 DNA is TGTGCCAGCAGCCAAGAGCGGGCCCCCACAGATACGCAGTATTTT.

The chain uses TRBV7-9 and TRBJ2-3, with no clear D. The CDR3 has 15 amino acids. V lost 4 bases and J 2 bases, leaving 13 bases between the germline ends. CDR1 is SEHNR and CDR2 is FQNEAQ in the germline V gene (reference sequence). Written as DNA, the CDR3 is TGTGCCAGCAGCTCGTACCGGGCCCACACAGATACGCAGTATTTT. This gives the protein CASSSYRAHTDTQYF. Looking up the rest from reference TRBV7-9 and TRBJ2-3 gives the full variable domain: DTGVSQNPRHKITKRGQNVTFRCDPISEHNRLYWYRQTLGQGPEFLTYFQNEAQLEKSRLLSDRFSAERPKGSFSTLEIQRTEQGDSAMYLCASSSYRAHTDTQYFGPGTRLTVL.

This sequence joins TRBV20-1 and TRBJ2-5; D possibly corresponds to TRBD2 (5 bases). Germline CDR1 is DFQATT and CDR2 is SNEGSKA (reference sequence). V was pared by 4 bases and J by 0 bases, with 15 bases between. The CDR3 is 15 residues long. CDR3 DNA sequence: TGCAGTGCTAACAGCGTCGGGATCGACCAAGAGACCCAGTACTTC. Amino acid sequence: CSANSVGIDQETQYF.

This clonotype has just a few counts. V gene TRBV7-9 combines with J gene TRBJ1-1, with 8 bases fitting TRBD1. J lost 10 bases, V lost 1 base, and 2 bases had no gene match. CDR1 and CDR2 (germline): SEHNR, FQNEAQ (reference sequence). The length of the CDR3 is 12 residues. This CDR3 is CASSLETGVAFF. The CDR3 coding sequence is TGTGCCAGCAGCTTAGAGACAGGGGTAGCTTTCTTT.

Only a few counts were recorded for this clonotype. The chain carries TRBV3-1 and TRBJ1-1; D perhaps matches TRBD1 (5 bases). This CDR3 spans 13 amino acids. The V end was cut by 4 bases, the J end by 8 bases, with 14 bases between. Germline V gene data show CDR1 as LGHDT and CDR2 as YNNKEL (reference sequence). Here the CDR3 reads CASSPRGGGEAFF. The DNA of the CDR3 is TGTGCCAGCAGCCCCCGAGGTGGGGGAGAAGCTTTCTTT.

This clonotype was counted only a few times. The chain is built from TRBV2 and TRBJ1-1; D possibly corresponds to TRBD1 (5 bases). Deletions cut 7 bases from V and 2 bases from J, with 11 bases between. CDR1 is SNHLY, CDR2 FYNNEI, per germline. This CDR3 is 13 amino acids long. This CDR3 is CASTGTSNTEAFF. The CDR3 DNA reads TGTGCCAGCACCGGGACTTCCAACACTGAAGCTTTCTTT.

This clonotype has a handful of counts. The chain has TRBV12-3 or TRBV12-4 and TRBJ2-1, with TRBD2 matching 10 bases. There are 16 residues in the CDR3. The J segment lost 9 bases and the V segment lost 4 bases, leaving 12 bases of the junction unmatched. CDR3: CASSSRGLAGGSEQFF. The DNA for the CDR3 is TGTGCCAGCAGTTCCAGAGGATTAGCGGGAGGAAGTGAGCAGTTCTTC.

The chain uses TRBV6-2 or TRBV6-3 and TRBJ1-2; a possible D gene is TRBD1 (5 bases). Between the trimmed V and J ends, which lost 4 bases and 4 bases, there was a span of 16 bases. The CDR3 consists of 15 residues. The germline gives CDR1 MNHEY, CDR2 SVGEGT. The CDR3 DNA sequence: TGTGCCAGCAGTTCGAGCAGGGCGGAGATCTATGGCTACACCTTC. It specifies CASSSSRAEIYGYTF.

The chain employs TRBV20-1 and TRBJ2-7, with D hard to call. From germline, CDR1 is DFQATT and CDR2 SNEGSKA (reference sequence). The CDR3 has 15 residues. Trimming removed 4 bases from V and 0 bases from J, with 16 bases in between. The CDR3 region has the DNA TGCAGTGCTACCTCCGGGTCCAGGTCCTCCTACGAGCAGTACTTC. Its translation: CSATSGSRSSYEQYF.

As to this clonotype: This could be a read error, since a much larger clone is one nucleotide away. This rearrangement joins TRBV6-5 to TRBJ2-1; weak D call: TRBD1 (6 bases). The CDR3 has 15 amino acids. The V and J ends lost 9 bases and 10 bases respectively, with 25 bases between them. The germline CDR1 and CDR2 sequences are MNHEY and SVGAGI. The CDR3 reads CARSPPTGQAYEQFF. The CDR3 DNA is TGTGCCAGGAGTCCTCCTACGGGACAAGCCTACGAGCAGTTCTTC.